This is a list of T cell receptor beta chains from one sample in a study of response to subunit inactivated influenza vaccine. TCRdb itself ran the RT-PCR reads through MiXCR, one entry per CDR3 protein. The sample holds more than 250,000 distinct CDR3 sequences; 21% are singletons and the top ten take about 9.4%. This sample comprised PBMCs from blood, obtained roughly 20 months after vaccination. The receptors come from a man in his fifties or sixties who received an inactivated influenza vaccine. CDR3s include the opening cysteine and the closing phenylalanine or tryptophan. Fields, in order: V gene, D gene, J gene, CDR3 protein. A D gene is named only where the DNA matches it firmly.

>TRBV20-1|.|TRBJ1-4
CSARRGLGEKLFF
>TRBV4-3|TRBD2|TRBJ2-2
CASSQGVSGSVGELFF
>TRBV4-2|.|TRBJ2-3
CASSQVRTSGGLYTDTQYF
>TRBV20-1|.|TRBJ1-2
CSAGASRRQPFYGYTF
>TRBV6-2/TRBV6-3|.|TRBJ1-1
CASSYPLDEPGVREAFF
>TRBV20-1|.|TRBJ2-7
CSGSRSETYEQYF
>TRBV11-2|.|TRBJ2-5
CASSLVGTATQETQYF
>TRBV7-6|TRBD1|TRBJ1-6
CASSLRTGIYNSPLHF
>TRBV7-2|.|TRBJ1-1
CASSLNNLGDTEAFF
>TRBV6-2/TRBV6-3|TRBD1|TRBJ2-7
CASSQRTGSVEQYF
>TRBV7-9|TRBD1|TRBJ1-6
CASSPSGGQRDSPLHF